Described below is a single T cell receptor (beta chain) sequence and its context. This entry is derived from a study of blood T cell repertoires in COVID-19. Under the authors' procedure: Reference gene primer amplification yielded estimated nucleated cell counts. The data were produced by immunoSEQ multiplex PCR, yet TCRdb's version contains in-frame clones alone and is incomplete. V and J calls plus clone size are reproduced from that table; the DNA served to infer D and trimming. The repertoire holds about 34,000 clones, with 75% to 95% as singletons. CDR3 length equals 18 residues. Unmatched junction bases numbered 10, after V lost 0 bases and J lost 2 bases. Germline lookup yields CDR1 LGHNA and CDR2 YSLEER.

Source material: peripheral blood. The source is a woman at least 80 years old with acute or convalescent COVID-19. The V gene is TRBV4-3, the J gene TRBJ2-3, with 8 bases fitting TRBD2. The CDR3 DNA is TGCGCCAGCAGCCAAGATCTCTCGCGGGGGGAATACACAGATACGCAGTATTTT. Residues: CASSQDLSRGEYTDTQYF.